The 28 T cell receptor beta chains given below trace back to one sample, sequenced in a study of T-cell reconstitution after alpha-beta-depleted transplantation in children. The TCRbeta library incorporated unique molecular identifiers. Each CDR3 protein gets one entry after TCRdb re-called the PCR reads with MiXCR. There are approximately 640,000 distinct CDR3 sequences in the sample; over 15% occur only once, and approximately 1% lies in the top ten. Sample: PBMCs from the stem cell graft donor, taken from the stem cell graft. All receptors derive from a human donor who donated a stem cell graft to a child with acute myeloid leukemia.

This clonotype was recorded at least ten times. The chain has TRBV5-1 and TRBJ2-5; D may be TRBD1 (6 bases). Per germline, CDR1 SGHRS and CDR2 YFSETQ. V was cut by 3 bases and J by 3 bases, with 9 bases left in between. This CDR3 is 13 amino acids long. Here the CDR3 reads CASSSRGEETQYF. For the CDR3, the DNA is TGCGCCAGCAGCTCCAGGGGAGAAGAGACCCAGTACTTC.

This clonotype was seen repeatedly, ten times or more. This sequence joins TRBV12-3 or TRBV12-4 and TRBJ2-1; 12 bases align to TRBD2. This CDR3 is 16 amino acids long. V trimming: 3 bases; J trimming: 5 bases; junction bases outside the gene matches: 5. CDR3 nucleotide sequence: TGTGCCAGCAGTTTTGTGGGACTAGCGGGTAACAATGAGCAGTTCTTC. Amino acids: CASSFVGLAGNNEQFF.

The chain is built from TRBV18 and TRBJ2-7, with 8 positions matching TRBD2. Germline V gene sequence: CDR1 KGHSH, CDR2 LQKENI. With V trimmed by 3 bases and J by 0 bases, 7 bases remained unmatched. The CDR3 extends over 16 amino acids. The CDR3 DNA reads as TGTGCCAGCTCACCGGGACCCGGGACTAGCTCCTACGAGCAGTACGTC. This translates into CASSPGPGTSSYEQYV.

This clonotype was seen at least ten times. V and J are TRBV6-5 and TRBJ2-5; 7 nucleotides match TRBD2. Germline lookup yields CDR1 MNHEY and CDR2 SVGAGI. The V gene end was trimmed by 2 bases and the J gene end by 2 bases; junction bases not matched to a gene: 11. This CDR3 comprises 17 residues. CDR3 bases: TGTGCCAGCAGTTACGCGCCCCCCCAGGGAGGGCAAGAGACCCAGTACTTC. This translates into CASSYAPPQGGQETQYF.

About this clonotype: Being one base from a much bigger clone, this may be a read error. This chain uses TRBV7-3 with TRBJ2-1; no clear D gene. There are 15 residues in the CDR3. Trimming stripped 5 bases from V and 5 bases from J, with 16 bases between. Germline V gene sequence: CDR1 SGHTA, CDR2 FQGTGA. The CDR3 nucleotides are TGTGCCAGCAGCCCCGTCCCGACCGCGAACAATGAGCAGTTCTTC. This encodes CASSPVPTANNEQFF.

This clonotype appeared many times. The CDR3 DNA follows: TGCAGTGCTACAAAGGGACAGGGTAACTCTGGGGCCAACGTCCTGACTTTC. Translating it yields CSATKGQGNSGANVLTF. V and J are TRBV20-1 and TRBJ2-6, with 9 positions matching TRBD1. The trim removed 4 bases at V and 0 bases at J, leaving 7 bases unmatched. Germline-derived CDR1 and CDR2 are DFQATT and SNEGSKA (reference sequence). The CDR3 is made up of 17 amino acids.

The genes are TRBV27 and TRBJ2-5, with D possibly TRBD1 on 5 matching bases. The V end was cut by 6 bases, the J end by 6 bases, with 14 bases between. This CDR3 has 13 amino acids. The V gene's germline CDR1 is MNHEY and CDR2 SMNVEV (reference sequence). The CDR3 DNA follows: TGTGCCAGCAGGCCGGTGGGGCGACAGACCCAGTACTTC. This gives the protein CASRPVGRQTQYF.

This clonotype was seen only a few times. The V and J genes are TRBV12-3 or TRBV12-4 and TRBJ1-3; D gene unclear. The CDR3 has 16 amino acids. The germline V and J ends were trimmed by 2 bases and 1 base, with 12 bases remaining between them. The CDR3 loop reads CASSLQSVLSGNTIYF. The CDR3 DNA is TGTGCCAGCAGTTTACAGTCGGTGCTGTCTGGAAACACCATATATTTT.

Many counts were recorded for this clonotype. V is TRBV5-1 and J is TRBJ1-6; 7 bases match TRBD1. CDR1 is SGHRS and CDR2 is YFSETQ in the germline V gene. The CDR3 extends over 14 amino acids. The junction had 4 bases not matched to a gene; V was cut back by 5 bases and J by 5 bases. The CDR3 DNA is TGCGCCAGCAGGCCGGGACAGAATAATTCACCCCTCCACTTT. It yields the protein CASRPGQNNSPLHF.

In its sample, this clonotype was seen a few times. The chain carries TRBV14 and TRBJ2-1, with D possibly TRBD2 on 7 matching bases. CDR3 length equals 15 residues. Between the trimmed V and J ends, which lost 2 bases and 8 bases, there was a span of 16 bases. Germline CDR1 SGHDN, CDR2 FVKESK. This CDR3 reads CASSQRGGAVDEQFF. CDR3 nucleotides: TGTGCCAGCAGCCAAAGGGGGGGGGCAGTGGATGAGCAGTTCTTC.

The table lists this clonotype with many counts. The V and J genes are TRBV24-1 and TRBJ2-1; no firm D call. The CDR3 extends over 11 amino acids. Trimming left V 6 bases short and J 3 bases short, with 2 bases between. Germline values: CDR1 KGHDR, CDR2 SFDVKD. The CDR3 DNA is TGTGCCACCAGTCTCTACAATGAGCAGTTCTTC. It translates to CATSLYNEQFF.

The rearrangement links TRBV7-2 to TRBJ2-1, with 9 bases fitting TRBD2. The CDR3 is 16 amino acids. V lost 5 bases to trimming and J lost 7 bases; unmatched junction nucleotides: 12. Per the germline V gene, CDR1 is SGHTA and CDR2 is FQGNSA. This CDR3 is CASSPARGGARNEQFF. The CDR3 nucleotides read TGTGCCAGCAGCCCAGCTCGCGGGGGGGCCCGTAATGAGCAGTTCTTC. The variable domain in full, completed from reference TRBV7-2 and TRBJ2-1, reads GAGVSQSPSNKVTEKGKDVELRCDPISGHTALYWYRQSLGQGLEFLIYFQGNSAPDKSGLPSDRFSAERTGGSVSTLTIQRTQQEDSAVYLCASSPARGGARNEQFFGPGTRLTVL.

This rearrangement joins TRBV20-1 to TRBJ2-5; 7 nucleotides match TRBD2. The CDR3 has 13 amino acids. The germline gives CDR1 DFQATT, CDR2 SNEGSKA (reference sequence). V lost 0 bases and J lost 4; bases outside the gene matches: 2. The CDR3 spells CSAREAGIETQYF. The CDR3 nucleotides read TGCAGTGCTAGAGAAGCGGGGATAGAGACCCAGTACTTC.

Here the CDR3 reads CSATGYSNQPQHF. Here the CDR3 DNA reads TGCAGTGCTACAGGATATAGCAATCAGCCCCAGCATTTT. The V and J genes are TRBV20-1 and TRBJ1-5; D is ambiguous. Germline V CDR1 and CDR2: DFQATT, SNEGSKA (reference sequence). The V gene lost 4 bases and the J gene lost 0 bases, with 7 bases spanning the gap. This CDR3 comprises 13 residues.

This clonotype has ten or more counts. V is TRBV20-1 and J is TRBJ1-6, with D tentatively TRBD1 (6 bases). The germline gives CDR1 DFQATT, CDR2 SNEGSKA (reference sequence). The V end was cut by 6 bases, the J end by 7 bases, with 19 bases between. The CDR3 covers 15 residues. CDR3 nucleotide sequence: TGCAGTGCGCGGGTCGTCAGGGGAGGGAATTCACCCCTCCACTTT. It specifies CSARVVRGGNSPLHF.

This clonotype came up a few times. The chain recombines TRBV18 with TRBJ2-7; D gene uncertain. This CDR3 comprises 14 residues. Per the germline V gene, CDR1 is KGHSH and CDR2 is LQKENI. V was clipped by 0 bases and J by 1 base, with 7 bases between them. The CDR3 protein is CASSPPSQSYEQYF. The CDR3 nucleotides read TGTGCCAGCTCACCACCGTCGCAGTCCTACGAGCAGTACTTC. Supplemented by reference TRBV18 and TRBJ2-7, the full variable domain reads NAGVMQNPRHLVRRRGQEARLRCSPMKGHSHVYWYRQLPEEGLKFMVYLQKENIIDESGMPKERFSAEFPKEGPSILRIQQVVRGDSAAYFCASSPPSQSYEQYFGPGTRLTVT.

The chain uses TRBV4-1 and TRBJ2-1; D perhaps matches TRBD2 (5 bases). This CDR3 comprises 13 residues. The ends were cut back, 0 bases at V and 8 bases at J, with 8 bases in the middle. From germline, CDR1 is MGHRA and CDR2 YSYEKL. CDR3 sequence: CASSQDMEDEQFF. CDR3 in DNA: TGCGCCAGCAGCCAAGATATGGAGGATGAGCAGTTCTTC.

This clonotype was detected a few times. The chain couples TRBV20-1 to TRBJ1-4; D might be TRBD1 (6 bases). Germline V gene lookup returns CDR1 DFQATT and CDR2 SNEGSKA (reference sequence). CDR3 length: 11 residues. Trimming left V 4 bases short and J 10 bases short, with 10 bases between. The CDR3 region has the DNA TGCAGTGCTACCCTAGGGGGAAAACTGTTTTTT. Residues: CSATLGGKLFF.

This clonotype was observed a few times. The chain has TRBV5-1 and TRBJ1-1; TRBD1 might be the D (6 bases). Germline CDR1 reads SGHRS; CDR2 reads YFSETQ. Trimming stripped 4 bases from V and 1 base from J, with 11 bases between. The CDR3 is 14 residues long. The CDR3 nucleotides read TGCGCCAGCAGCAACAGGGCGGGGAACACTGAAGCTTTCTTT. Translated, it gives CASSNRAGNTEAFF.

The CDR3 sequence: CASSGETSGQETQYF. The CDR3 DNA follows: TGTGCCAGCAGCGGGGAGACTAGCGGGCAAGAGACCCAGTACTTC. This chain links TRBV11-2 with TRBJ2-5; 10 positions agree with TRBD2. From germline, CDR1 is SGHAT and CDR2 FQNNGV. This CDR3 has 15 amino acids. J was trimmed by 2 bases and V by 5 bases; bases with no gene match: 5.

In its sample, this clonotype was seen many times. The gene calls are TRBV9 and TRBJ1-1; D might be TRBD1 (6 bases). The CDR3 contains 15 residues. Germline V CDR1 and CDR2: SGDLS, YYNGEE. V shed 0 bases and J shed 4 bases, with 13 bases lying between them. The CDR3 coding sequence is TGTGCCAGCAGCGTAGGGGCGAGGGGGGCCACTGAAGCTTTCTTT. Its protein is CASSVGARGATEAFF.

This clonotype was seen repeatedly, ten times or more. V and J are TRBV29-1 and TRBJ1-1, with 7 bases fitting TRBD1. Germline V CDR1 and CDR2: SQVTM, ANQGSEA. The CDR3 length is 15 residues. V shed 4 bases and J 4 bases; nucleotides not matched to a gene: 12. The CDR3 sequence is CSVGPGEQGGTEAFF. The CDR3 DNA is TGCAGCGTTGGCCCCGGAGAGCAGGGGGGCACTGAAGCTTTCTTT. Variable domain in full (rest from reference TRBV29-1 and TRBJ1-1): SAVISQKPSRDICQRGTSLTIQCQVDSQVTMMFWYRQQPGQSLTLIATANQGSEATYESGFVIDKFPISRPNLTFSTLTVSNMSPEDSSIYLCSVGPGEQGGTEAFFGQGTRLTVV.

This clonotype has at least ten counts. The rearrangement uses TRBV7-8 and TRBJ2-1, with D possibly TRBD2 on 7 matching bases. Germline-derived CDR1 and CDR2 are SGHVS and FQNEAQ. Trimming stripped 0 bases from V and 6 bases from J, with 12 bases between. There are 15 residues in the CDR3. In DNA form, the CDR3 reads TGTGCCAGCAGCTTAGCGGGGGGGCGAGGCAATGAGCAGTTCTTC. Its translation is CASSLAGGRGNEQFF.

A word on this clonotype: One junction end disagrees with the germline gene, perhaps due to a read error. V and J are TRBV7-9 and TRBJ1-1; no definite D call. The CDR3 length is 13 residues. Germline CDR1 and CDR2: SEHNR and FQNEAQ (reference sequence). CDR3 sequence reads: CAGRRVMNTEAFF. The CDR3 bases are TGTGCCGGCAGACGAGTAATGAACACTGAAGCTTTCTTT.

This clonotype occurred a few times. The V gene is TRBV24-1, the J gene TRBJ2-1; 7 bases match TRBD2. This CDR3 has 14 residues. Germline V gene lookup returns CDR1 KGHDR and CDR2 SFDVKD. V shed 3 bases and J 5 bases; nucleotides not matched to a gene: 3. In nucleotides, the CDR3 is TGTGCCACCAGTGATAACCGGGGGGACAATGAGCAGTTCTTC. This codes for CATSDNRGDNEQFF.

The chain joins TRBV7-2 to TRBJ1-1, with D tentatively TRBD1 (6 bases). V shed 5 bases and J shed 6 bases, with 13 bases lying between them. The CDR3 is 13 amino acids. The germline CDR1 and CDR2 sequences are SGHTA and FQGNSA. The DNA for the CDR3 is TGTGCCAGCAGCACCCACAGGGACCCTGAAGCTTTCTTT. It codes for CASSTHRDPEAFF.

In its sample, this clonotype was seen a few times. The V and J genes are TRBV20-1 and TRBJ1-5; 7 bases line up with TRBD1. In germline, CDR1 is DFQATT, CDR2 SNEGSKA (reference sequence). The CDR3 runs to 17 residues. V was pared by 6 bases and J by 0 bases, with 14 bases of the junction left unmatched. The CDR3 reads CSAMKTGQLYSNQPQHF. The CDR3, as DNA: TGCAGTGCCATGAAGACGGGACAGCTGTATAGCAATCAGCCCCAGCATTTT.

This clonotype was detected many times. The rearrangement uses TRBV10-3 and TRBJ1-4; D remains unclear. The CDR3 sequence is 13 residues long. The germline gives CDR1 ENHRY, CDR2 SYGVKD. V gave up 4 bases and J gave up 3 bases, with 6 bases separating them. CDR3: CAISGAANEKLFF. Here the CDR3 DNA reads TGTGCCATCAGTGGGGCTGCTAATGAAAAACTGTTTTTT.